What follows are 3 T cell receptor beta chains derived from one specimen sequenced in a study of T cells in Graves' hyperthyroidism and ophthalmopathy. Template material for amplifying TCR beta CDR3 regions consisted of RNA transcripts. The study used the HTBI primer set for a first-round RT-PCR of the TCR CDR3. TCRdb reprocessed the multiplex PCR reads via MiXCR and lists one record per CDR3 protein. Of under 350,000 distinct CDR3 sequences listed, about 17% are singletons. Sequencing was performed on blood. These receptors came from a woman aged 55-70 years with Graves' ophthalmopathy.

The chain joins TRBV6-5 to TRBJ2-5; no clear D. There are 14 residues in the CDR3. V lost 2 bases to trimming and J lost 1 base, with 8 bases between them. The germline gives CDR1 MNHEY, CDR2 SVGAGI. CDR3 region: CASSYGPPQETQYF. The DNA for the CDR3 is TGTGCCAGCAGTTACGGGCCACCCCAAGAGACCCAGTACTTC.

The CDR3 is CASSLRGLAVNNEQFF. For the CDR3, the DNA is TGTGCCAGCAGCTTAAGGGGACTAGCGGTGAACAATGAGCAGTTCTTC. The J gene is TRBJ2-1, the V gene TRBV7-3; 11 nucleotides match TRBD2. V lost 1 base to trimming and J lost 5 bases; unmatched junction nucleotides: 4. Germline CDR1 reads SGHTA; CDR2 reads FQGTGA. The CDR3 loop spans 16 amino acids. Full variable domain (remainder filled in from reference TRBV7-3 and TRBJ2-1): GAGVSQTPSNKVTEKGKYVELRCDPISGHTALYWYRQSLGQGPEFLIYFQGTGAADDSGLPNDRFFAVRPEGSVSTLKIQRTERGDSAVYLCASSLRGLAVNNEQFFGPGTRLTVL.

Concerning this clonotype: A junction end diverges from the germline sequence, so it may reflect a read error. The genes are TRBV6-1 and TRBJ1-2, with 8 bases lining up with TRBD1. Germline V CDR1 and CDR2: MNHNS, SASEGT. CDR3 length: 13 amino acids. The CDR3 DNA follows: TGTGCCAGCAGCAATACAGGGGGGTATGGCCACACCTTC. Amino acid sequence: CASSNTGGYGHTF.